These T cell receptor beta chains were read from a single sample in a study of response to subunit inactivated influenza vaccine. TCRdb ran MiXCR on the RT-PCR reads and lists one entry per CDR3 protein. The sample lists 650,000 to 800,000 distinct CDR3 sequences; around a sixth were seen once. This sample comprised PBMCs from blood, obtained approximately 5 days after vaccination. The receptors stem from a man aged 50-59 years who received an inactivated influenza vaccine. The CDR3 runs from the conserved cysteine through the conserved F or W. Each record gives: CDR3 protein, CDR3 DNA, D gene, clone size, J gene, V gene. D genes are given only for firm matches. The size field is filled for only some rows; it gives once, few, many or a size class.

CDR3aa: CASSYSRGFTDTQYF
CDR3nt: TGTGCCAGCAGCTATTCTAGGGGTTTCACAGATACGCAGTATTTT
d_gene: .
abundance: .
j_gene: TRBJ2-3
v_gene: TRBV5-6

CDR3aa: CASSQVLSSNAEAFF
CDR3nt: TGCGCCAGCAGCCAAGTGCTCTCCTCGAACGCTGAAGCTTTCTTT
d_gene: .
abundance: .
j_gene: TRBJ1-1
v_gene: TRBV4-3

CDR3aa: CASSLGLAGGVGEQFF
CDR3nt: TGCGCCAGCAGCCTTGGACTAGCGGGAGGGGTAGGTGAGCAGTTCTTC
d_gene: TRBD2
abundance: .
j_gene: TRBJ2-1
v_gene: TRBV4-1

CDR3aa: CASSEPFPGISTDTQYF
CDR3nt: TGTGCCAGCAGTGAACCGTTTCCCGGCATAAGCACAGATACGCAGTATTTT
d_gene: .
abundance: few
j_gene: TRBJ2-3
v_gene: TRBV2

CDR3aa: CASSLARGALADTQYF
CDR3nt: TGTGCCAGCAGCTTGGCTCGGGGGGCGTTAGCAGATACGCAGTATTTT
d_gene: .
abundance: .
j_gene: TRBJ2-3
v_gene: TRBV5-4

CDR3aa: CASSQDWGSPLYTF
CDR3nt: TGCGCCAGCAGCCAAGATTGGGGGTCACCACTCTACACCTTC
d_gene: .
abundance: many
j_gene: TRBJ1-2
v_gene: TRBV4-3

CDR3aa: CSARDPAERGSYNEQFF
CDR3nt: TGCAGTGCTAGAGACCCCGCGGAGCGGGGTTCCTACAATGAGCAGTTCTTC
d_gene: TRBD2
abundance: .
j_gene: TRBJ2-1
v_gene: TRBV20-1

CDR3aa: CASSQGKVDTQYF
CDR3nt: TGCGCCAGCAGCCAAGGGAAGGTGGATACGCAGTATTTT
d_gene: .
abundance: .
j_gene: TRBJ2-3
v_gene: TRBV4-3

CDR3aa: CASSLLRGTGELFF
CDR3nt: TGTGCCAGCAGCTTACTTAGGGGTACCGGGGAGCTGTTTTTT
d_gene: .
abundance: many
j_gene: TRBJ2-2
v_gene: TRBV5-5

CDR3aa: CAWSVRAGEETQYF
CDR3nt: TGTGCCTGGAGTGTCAGGGCAGGGGAAGAGACCCAGTACTTC
d_gene: .
abundance: .
j_gene: TRBJ2-5
v_gene: TRBV30

CDR3aa: CASRGRPQETQYF
CDR3nt: TGTGCCAGTCGAGGCAGACCCCAAGAGACCCAGTACTTC
d_gene: .
abundance: .
j_gene: TRBJ2-5
v_gene: TRBV28

CDR3aa: CASSQEGQGDTEAFF
CDR3nt: TGCGCCAGCAGCCAAGAGGGACAGGGAGACACTGAAGCTTTCTTT
d_gene: TRBD1
abundance: .
j_gene: TRBJ1-1
v_gene: TRBV4-3

CDR3aa: CASSFLAGANVLTF
CDR3nt: TGTGCCAGCAGTTTTTTAGCTGGGGCCAACGTCCTGACTTTC
d_gene: .
abundance: .
j_gene: TRBJ2-6
v_gene: TRBV27

CDR3aa: CASSPLGRSYEQYF
CDR3nt: TGTGCCAGCAGTCCCCTGGGGCGAAGCTACGAGCAGTACTTC
d_gene: .
abundance: many
j_gene: TRBJ2-7
v_gene: TRBV12-3/TRBV12-4

CDR3aa: CASSVRGLFNEQFF
CDR3nt: TGTGCCAGCAGCGTCAGGGGTCTGTTCAATGAGCAGTTCTTC
d_gene: .
abundance: once
j_gene: TRBJ2-1
v_gene: TRBV9

CDR3aa: CASIPSGMYQETQYF
CDR3nt: TGTGCCAGCATCCCTAGCGGGATGTACCAAGAGACCCAGTACTTC
d_gene: TRBD2
abundance: .
j_gene: TRBJ2-5
v_gene: TRBV7-2

CDR3aa: CSARKGRSNQPQHF
CDR3nt: TGCAGTGCTAGAAAAGGACGGAGCAATCAGCCCCAGCATTTT
d_gene: .
abundance: few
j_gene: TRBJ1-5
v_gene: TRBV20-1

CDR3aa: CASSITGQGAYEQYF
CDR3nt: TGCGCCAGCAGCATTACGGGACAGGGGGCCTACGAGCAGTACTTC
d_gene: TRBD1
abundance: .
j_gene: TRBJ2-7
v_gene: TRBV5-1

CDR3aa: CASSYYGIQYF
CDR3nt: TGTGCCAGCAGTTACTATGGCATTCAGTACTTC
d_gene: .
abundance: few
j_gene: TRBJ2-4
v_gene: TRBV6-2/TRBV6-3

CDR3aa: CSAPTVAGETQYF
CDR3nt: TGCAGTGCACCCACTGTGGCTGGAGAGACCCAGTACTTC
d_gene: .
abundance: .
j_gene: TRBJ2-5
v_gene: TRBV20-1

CDR3aa: CASSRGGGDRETQYF
CDR3nt: TGTGCCAGCAGCCGGGGTGGCGGGGACCGAGAGACCCAGTACTTC
d_gene: .
abundance: few
j_gene: TRBJ2-5
v_gene: TRBV11-2

CDR3aa: CATSDFGDSGQETQYF
CDR3nt: TGTGCCACCAGTGATTTTGGCGACAGTGGACAAGAGACCCAGTACTTC
d_gene: .
abundance: .
j_gene: TRBJ2-5
v_gene: TRBV24-1